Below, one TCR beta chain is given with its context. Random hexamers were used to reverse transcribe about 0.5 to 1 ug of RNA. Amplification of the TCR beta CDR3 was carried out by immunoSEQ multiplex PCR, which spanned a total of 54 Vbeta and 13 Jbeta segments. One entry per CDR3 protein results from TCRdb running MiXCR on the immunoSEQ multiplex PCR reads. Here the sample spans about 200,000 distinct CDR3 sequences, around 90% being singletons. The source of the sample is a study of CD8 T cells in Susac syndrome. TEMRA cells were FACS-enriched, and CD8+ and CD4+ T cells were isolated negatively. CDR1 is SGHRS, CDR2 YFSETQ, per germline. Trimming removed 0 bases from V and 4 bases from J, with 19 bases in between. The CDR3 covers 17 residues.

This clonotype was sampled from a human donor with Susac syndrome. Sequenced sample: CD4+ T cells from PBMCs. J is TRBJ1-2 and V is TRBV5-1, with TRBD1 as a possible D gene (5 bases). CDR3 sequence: CASSLGQTVQLRYGYTF. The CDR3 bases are TGCGCCAGCAGCTTGGGACAGACCGTCCAACTCCGCTATGGCTACACCTTC.